This is a list of T cell receptor beta chains from one sample in a study of T cells in Graves' hyperthyroidism and ophthalmopathy. In TCRdb, the multiplex PCR reads were re-called with MiXCR into one record per CDR3 protein. This table has some 460,000 distinct CDR3 sequences, approximately 14% appearing once. The specimen sequenced was blood. The receptors come from a woman younger than 30 with Graves' hyperthyroidism. CDR3s include the opening cysteine and the closing phenylalanine or tryptophan. The order of the fields is J gene, V gene, CDR3 protein.

TRBJ2-7 | TRBV5-1 | CASSLAGHPYEQYF
TRBJ1-3 | TRBV12-3/TRBV12-4 | CASSLSSGNTIYF
TRBJ2-3 | TRBV6-1 | CASSDTGTGADTQYF
TRBJ2-5 | TRBV5-5 | CASSARGQGVQTQYF
TRBJ2-2 | TRBV6-9 | CASRGLAGAGELFF
TRBJ2-7 | TRBV10-3 | CAISGRQAYEQYF
TRBJ2-1 | TRBV6-7 | CASSYSLLSRASYNEQFF
TRBJ2-7 | TRBV7-3 | CASSLSPELAGAYEQYF
TRBJ1-2 | TRBV12-3/TRBV12-4 | CASSYGGLGYTF
TRBJ2-1 | TRBV15 | CASSPGTEIYNEQFF
TRBJ2-3 | TRBV5-5 | CASSFLGRADRTDTQYF
TRBJ1-2 | TRBV4-2 | CASSPGPQGDHGYTF
TRBJ2-2 | TRBV6-1 | CASSSSPGELLF
TRBJ2-3 | TRBV20-1 | CSARDRGGLSQYF
TRBJ1-1 | TRBV9 | CASSAQGAPTEAFF
TRBJ2-5 | TRBV15 | CATSRDREETQYF
TRBJ2-1 | TRBV5-1 | CASSLERLDSYNEQFF
TRBJ2-3 | TRBV6-2/TRBV6-3 | CASSYLAGGVDTQYF
TRBJ2-7 | TRBV4-1 | CASRHGYEQYF
TRBJ1-1 | TRBV19 | CASSYDRGRSEAFF
TRBJ1-1 | TRBV5-5 | CASSSPDGNTEAFF
TRBJ2-5 | TRBV20-1 | CSARDRAREETQYF
TRBJ2-3 | TRBV11-2 | CASSHGHRQGTDTQYF
TRBJ2-1 | TRBV12-3/TRBV12-4 | CASSRSGGARNEQFF
TRBJ1-1 | TRBV6-2/TRBV6-3 | CASSYDIYPKTEAFF
TRBJ1-2 | TRBV6-1 | CASTDGDNYGYTF
TRBJ1-2 | TRBV11-3 | CASSLPSGGYTF
TRBJ1-6 | TRBV18 | CASSPRDSNNSPLHF
TRBJ2-7 | TRBV15 | CATSRGQGDEQYF
TRBJ2-5 | TRBV7-2 | CASSLRPGQGWETQYF
TRBJ2-1 | TRBV5-1 | CASSQPDRGLGNEQFF
TRBJ2-7 | TRBV12-3/TRBV12-4 | CASSLNGRDPAEQYF
TRBJ1-6 | TRBV7-2 | CASSLSASSYNSPLHF
TRBJ2-3 | TRBV28 | CASSFSPGTRGIDTQYF
TRBJ2-1 | TRBV12-3/TRBV12-4 | CASSYWAGGYLGQFF
TRBJ2-1 | TRBV5-1 | CASSLRTGEGNEQFF
TRBJ2-1 | TRBV27 | CASRGLAGGGNEQFF